This TCR beta chain came from a study of T cell responses to AZD1222 COVID-19 vaccine. General study points: Reports say nearly half of spike-specific TCRs go after unmutated variant regions. Mostly white British, mostly female donors; authors suggested clonal diversity may be underestimated. It was only 6 or 7 AZD1222 recipients who were seropositive at baseline. Recipients of two AZD1222 doses showed rising Spike-specific TCR breadth and depth.

CDR1 is LGHNT and CDR2 is FRNRAP in the germline V gene. This CDR3 region has 13 residues. V lost 3 bases, J lost 1 base, and 6 bases lay in between. The assay was immunoSEQ multiplex PCR, and TCRdb's table has in-frame clones only and misses some. The sample lists about 120,000 clones, roughly nine tenths seen once, with 6.5% to 9.5% in the top ten. Concerning this clone: Its specificity is not known.

The source material was peripheral blood, sampled on day 0 of AZD1222 vaccination. The gene calls are TRBV12-5 and TRBJ1-1; D unresolved. This receptor was obtained from an adult in good health. Here the CDR3 DNA reads TGTGCTAGTGGTTTAAGTGAGAACACTGAAGCTTTCTTT. Its protein product is CASGLSENTEAFF. Combining the CDR3 with reference TRBV12-5 and TRBJ1-1 gives the whole variable domain DARVTQTPRHKVTEMGQEVTMRCQPILGHNTVFWYRQTMMQGLELLAYFRNRAPLDDSGMPKDRFSAEMPDATLATLKIQPSEPRDSAVYFCASGLSENTEAFFGQGTRLTVV.